This T cell receptor (beta chain) was retrieved from a study of post-analysis software for immune sequencing data. The study, taken as a whole, reports: Elevated frequency relative to controls characterized 4 or 5 TRBV segments in patients, TRBV5-6, TRBV5-1 and TRBV20-1 among them.

From germline, CDR1 is DFQATT and CDR2 SNEGSKA (reference sequence). The length of the CDR3 is 17 residues. The V and J ends lost 6 bases and 6 bases, in that order; junction bases with no gene match: 18. This clonotype has just a few counts. Its matching antigen is unknown. Unique molecular identifiers featured in each of the TCR beta cDNA libraries. MiXCR, run by TCRdb on the PCR reads, gives a single entry per CDR3 protein. The profile shows some 800,000 distinct CDR3 sequences, about 45% of them singletons. Sequences were obtained from blood. The rearrangement links TRBV20-1 to TRBJ2-4, with TRBD2 identical over 9 bases. This TCR was recovered from a girl aged 5-17 years with multiple sclerosis. As DNA, the CDR3 is TGCAGTGCCTCCTTGGGGCGGGAGGGCCGAGGAGGAAACATTCAGTACTTC. Protein product: CSASLGREGRGGNIQYF.